Below are 18 T cell receptor beta chains sequenced from a single sample in a study of untreated major depressive disorder. Assay used: immunoSEQ multiplex PCR; TCRdb lists only in-frame clones, some missing. The sample has 20,000 or so clones, approximately 87% seen once. Material: CD4+ T cells from PBMCs. Source of these receptors: a woman aged 25 to 45 in good health.

This clone was counted only a few times. The rearrangement links TRBV25-1 to TRBJ2-7, with 9 positions matching TRBD2. V lost 8 bases, J lost 2 bases, and 4 bases stayed unmatched. The CDR3 runs 13 residues. Germline V gene data show CDR1 as MGHDK and CDR2 as SYGVNS. Here the CDR3 DNA reads TGTGCCAGCCGGGCGGGAGGGGCCTACGAGCAGTACTTC. Its protein product is CASRAGGAYEQYF.

J is TRBJ2-2 and V is TRBV27; D might be TRBD1 (6 bases). The CDR3 runs to 15 residues. Germline values: CDR1 MNHEY, CDR2 SMNVEV (reference sequence). Trimming took 3 bases from V and 6 from J, leaving 14 bases between them. CDR3 region: CASSLWGQVSGELFF. In nucleotides, the CDR3 is TGTGCCAGCAGTTTGTGGGGGCAGGTGTCCGGGGAGCTGTTTTTT.

V and J are TRBV27 and TRBJ1-1; D gene ambiguous. In germline, CDR1 is MNHEY, CDR2 SMNVEV (reference sequence). V shed 3 bases and J shed 5 bases, with 13 bases lying between them. The CDR3 is 14 amino acids. CDR3 residues: CASSFEGRSTEAFF. The CDR3 DNA reads TGTGCCAGCAGTTTTGAGGGCCGGTCAACTGAAGCTTTCTTT.

In its sample, this clone was seen a few times. The CDR3 here is CASSLGAGTYF. In DNA form, the CDR3 reads TGTGCCAGCAGCTTGGGGGCAGGCACGTACTTC. The chain couples TRBV5-8 to TRBJ2-7; D gene unclear. The CDR3 covers 11 residues. Trimming left V 0 bases short and J 12 bases short, with 10 bases between. CDR1 is SGHTS, CDR2 YDEGEE, per germline.

The V call is TRBV11-2, the J call TRBJ2-3; TRBD2 matches at 8 bases. Looked up from germline, CDR1 is SGHAT and CDR2 is FQNNGV. This CDR3 is 15 amino acids long. The ends lost 5 bases at V and 1 base at J; junction bases unmatched: 5. CDR3 sequence reads: CASSTGGIGTDTQYF. DNA of the CDR3: TGTGCCAGCAGCACGGGAGGGATCGGCACAGATACGCAGTATTTT.

The chain couples TRBV9 to TRBJ2-2; D call uncertain. V gave up 10 bases and J gave up 3 bases, with 10 bases separating them. Germline CDR1 reads SGDLS; CDR2 reads YYNGEE. The CDR3 runs 12 residues. CDR3 residues: CALRGHTGELFF. The CDR3 region has the DNA TGTGCCCTTCGAGGCCACACCGGGGAGCTGTTTTTT.

The J gene is TRBJ1-4, the V gene TRBV4-2; weak D call: TRBD1 (6 bases). With 2 bases removed from V and 7 bases from J, the gap between germline ends came to 14 bases. The CDR3 consists of 15 residues. Per germline, CDR1 LGHNA and CDR2 YNFKEQ. The CDR3 DNA sequence: TGTGCCAGCAGCCAACCCGAGCAGGGGACTGAAAAACTGTTTTTT. Translated, it gives CASSQPEQGTEKLFF.

The chain has TRBV10-2 and TRBJ2-7; TRBD2 matches 11 bases. Per the germline V gene, CDR1 is WSHSY and CDR2 is SAAADI. Trimming removed 10 bases from V and 3 bases from J; junction bases left unmatched: 8. CDR3 length: 14 residues. CDR3 loop: CATLAGGYYYEQYF. CDR3 bases: TGCGCCACTCTAGCGGGAGGCTACTACTACGAGCAGTACTTC.

The chain carries TRBV7-8 and TRBJ1-5, with a weak D call TRBD1 (6 bases). Trimming pared 2 bases from V and 4 bases from J, leaving 12 bases between. The germline V gene has CDR1 SGHVS and CDR2 FQNEAQ. This CDR3 contains 15 residues. The CDR3 loop is CASSLTGMGNQPQHF. The CDR3 DNA sequence: TGTGCCAGCAGCTTAACAGGGATGGGAAATCAGCCCCAGCATTTT.

The chain carries TRBV14 and TRBJ1-2, with D hard to call. This CDR3 has 14 residues. The germline V and J ends were trimmed by 2 bases and 12 bases, with 19 bases remaining between them. Germline V gives CDR1 SGHDN, CDR2 FVKESK. The CDR3 sequence is CASSQSGKRLTDTF. The CDR3 DNA sequence: TGTGCCAGCAGCCAATCGGGCAAACGGTTAACGGACACCTTC.

This chain links TRBV6-6 with TRBJ2-7, with D perhaps TRBD1 or TRBD2 (5 bases each). This CDR3 contains 15 residues. CDR1 and CDR2 (germline): MNHNY, SVGAGI (reference sequence). Trimming pared 8 bases from V and 3 bases from J, leaving 20 bases between. CDR3 sequence (DNA): TGTGCCAGCCTGAATTCCGGGGCCTACCTCTACGAGCAGTACTTC. The encoded protein is CASLNSGAYLYEQYF.

This sequence joins TRBV2 and TRBJ2-3, with a possible D match to TRBD2 (6 bases). V dropped 4 bases and J dropped 0 bases, with 8 bases sitting between them. Germline V gene lookup returns CDR1 SNHLY and CDR2 FYNNEI. This CDR3 is built from 14 residues. The CDR3 bases are TGTGCCAGCAGTGTACGGGGGAGCACAGATACGCAGTATTTT. As protein: CASSVRGSTDTQYF.

The gene calls are TRBV18 and TRBJ2-7, with a tentative D call TRBD2 (6 bases). Per the germline V gene, CDR1 is KGHSH and CDR2 is LQKENI. Trimming removed 5 bases at V and 0 bases at J, with 14 bases between. CDR3 size: 15 residues. CDR3 DNA: TGTGCCAGCTCATACTCTAGCGACCCCTCCTACGAGCAGTACTTC. Its protein is CASSYSSDPSYEQYF.

V usage is TRBV5-6 and J usage is TRBJ2-7; D is tentatively TRBD1 or TRBD2 (5 bases each). V lost 4 bases, J lost 7 bases, and 18 bases lay in between. The CDR3 runs 14 residues. Germline-derived CDR1 and CDR2 are SGHDT and YYEEEE. This CDR3 is CASSNSGTVGEQYF. CDR3 bases: TGTGCCAGCAGCAACTCGGGGACGGTCGGTGAGCAGTACTTC.

The rearrangement uses TRBV7-9 and TRBJ1-1; no reliable D call. The germline V gene has CDR1 SEHNR and CDR2 FQNEAQ (reference sequence). This CDR3 is built from 13 residues. The germline V and J ends were trimmed by 5 bases and 5 bases, with 12 bases remaining between them. CDR3 loop: CASSALSGTEAFF. The CDR3 DNA is TGTGCCAGCAGCGCACTCTCTGGGACTGAAGCTTTCTTT.

J is TRBJ2-7 and V is TRBV5-6; 10 bases map to TRBD1. The CDR3 sequence is 12 residues long. Looked up from germline, CDR1 is SGHDT and CDR2 is YYEEEE. V lost 5 bases and J lost 7; bases outside the gene matches: 3. The CDR3 DNA is TGTGCCAGCAGTCGGGACAGGGGTGAGCAGTACTTC. Protein sequence: CASSRDRGEQYF. Supplemented by reference TRBV5-6 and TRBJ2-7, the full variable domain reads DAGVTQSPTHLIKTRGQQVTLRCSPKSGHDTVSWYQQALGQGPQFIFQYYEEEERQRGNFPDRFSGHQFPNYSSELNVNALLLGDSALYLCASSRDRGEQYFGPGTRLTVT.

This clone was seen only a few times. The gene calls are TRBV6-4 and TRBJ2-3; D call uncertain. Germline CDR1 is MRHNA and CDR2 is SNTAGT. CDR3 length: 13 residues. V was pared by 8 bases and J by 2 bases, with 11 bases between. The CDR3: CASGLGVTDTQYF. CDR3 sequence (DNA): TGTGCCAGCGGCTTGGGTGTCACAGATACGCAGTATTTT.

J is TRBJ2-1 and V is TRBV7-6; TRBD2 matches 10 bases. The CDR3 length is 15 residues. V lost 5 bases, J lost 7 bases, and 8 bases stayed unmatched. The germline V gene encodes CDR1 SGHVS and CDR2 FNYEAQ. The CDR3 here is CASSPVGSGGNEQFF. CDR3 nucleotide sequence: TGTGCCAGCAGCCCCGTTGGTAGCGGGGGGAATGAGCAGTTCTTC.